This T cell receptor beta chain came from a study of blood T cells in healthy people across ages. Study overall: Through template switching, about one barcoded beta molecule was captured per two T cells, as measured in model experiments.

Donors were systemically healthy Caucasian individuals from Russia aged about 6 to 90 years. Staff drew 8 to 10 milliliters of peripheral blood from each donor. The use of a sample-barcoded 5' primer and a J-beta primer mix characterized a second PCR of roughly 6 to 11 cycles. MiXCR, run by TCRdb on the 5' RACE reads, gives a single entry per CDR3 protein. The sample includes 1.5 million to 2 million distinct CDR3 sequences, about 30% of them seen just once. This clonotype was found a few times. Its antigen remains unknown. Findings and limits, study-wide: Estimated diversity across one million T cells was deemed an underestimate.

This receptor was obtained from a woman aged 25-40 years in good health. Sequences were obtained from blood.

CDR3 coding DNA: TGTGCCAGCAGCTTAGGTTTTAGGAGAACCTACAATGAGCAGTTCTTC. It is translated as CASSLGFRRTYNEQFF. This chain joins TRBV7-2 and TRBJ2-1; the D is unclear. This CDR3 is 16 amino acids long. V was clipped by 1 base and J by 2 bases, with 12 bases between them. The germline gives CDR1 SGHTA, CDR2 FQGNSA.